This T cell receptor beta chain is drawn from a study of blood T cell repertoires in COVID-19. As for the study in general: The origin of the acute and convalescent COVID-19 samples was the United States, Italy and Spain.

Original processing methods: Quantification of nucleated cells was approximated via reference gene primer amplification. Assay: immunoSEQ multiplex PCR; the TCRdb copy retains only in-frame clones and omits some. For V, J and clone size, that table is used; D and trimming come from the DNA. The sample holds about 270,000 clones, 70% to 90% seen once. This clone occurred once. V dropped 5 bases and J dropped 4 bases, with 17 bases sitting between them. CDR1 is SGHDN, CDR2 FVKESK, per germline. The CDR3 length is 15 residues. Those enrolled, adults aged roughly 18 to 100 years, came from about two dozen US areas. Donors were grouped by their self-reported clinical history.

The sequence came from a woman in her twenties or thirties with acute COVID-19. V and J are TRBV14 and TRBJ1-1; D is possibly TRBD1 (6 bases). Material: PBMCs or T cells enriched from blood (not recorded which). The CDR3 is CASSAQQGGGTEAFF. Written as DNA, the CDR3 is TGTGCCAGCAGCGCACAACAGGGCGGAGGCACTGAAGCTTTCTTT.